Listed below are T cell receptor beta chains from one sample, sequenced in a study of T cells in Graves' hyperthyroidism and ophthalmopathy. From the multiplex PCR reads, TCRdb called clonotypes with MiXCR, one entry per CDR3 protein. This table has approximately 620,000 distinct CDR3 sequences, roughly 16% appearing once. Sequenced: blood. Receptors were obtained from a woman in her thirties or forties with Graves' ophthalmopathy. Each CDR3 is given with its conserved first and last residue. The D gene is left open where the match is weak. A clone size is listed for some rows: how often the clone was seen (once, few, many), or a class if it is expanded.

v_gene	abundance	d_gene	j_gene	CDR3aa	CDR3nt
TRBV6-2/TRBV6-3	few	TRBD1	TRBJ2-1	CASSPTDRESGNEQFF	TGTGCCAGCAGTCCTACCGACAGGGAATCTGGGAATGAGCAGTTCTTC
TRBV10-3	-	TRBD2	TRBJ2-3	CAISDGGRPTDTQYF	TGTGCCATCAGTGATGGCGGGAGGCCCACAGATACGCAGTATTTT
TRBV7-3	-	TRBD1	TRBJ1-6	CASTERGQGIPMSNSPLHF	TGTGCCAGCACCGAAAGGGGACAGGGGATCCCTATGAGTAATTCACCCCTCCACTTT
TRBV5-1	few	TRBD1	TRBJ2-2	CASSLDRGSAGELFF	TGCGCCAGCAGCTTGGACAGGGGATCGGCCGGGGAGCTGTTTTTT
TRBV10-1	-	TRBD2	TRBJ2-2	CASSEHRLAGGYTGELFF	TGCGCCAGCAGTGAGCACCGGCTAGCGGGGGGATACACCGGGGAGCTGTTTTTT
TRBV24-1	many	-	TRBJ2-7	CATSDSGIGYEQYF	TGTGCCACCAGTGATTCGGGGATCGGGTACGAGCAGTACTTC
TRBV15	-	TRBD1	TRBJ1-2	CATSRGRSGQGLYGYTF	TGTGCCACCAGCAGGGGCCGCTCGGGACAGGGGCTCTATGGCTACACCTTC
TRBV5-1	many	-	TRBJ2-5	CASSVDYQETQYF	TGCGCCAGCAGCGTGGACTACCAAGAGACCCAGTACTTC
TRBV7-9	few	-	TRBJ2-2	CASSPGGRGGELFF	TGTGCCAGCAGCCCGGGGGGCCGAGGCGGGGAGCTGTTTTTT
TRBV30	once	-	TRBJ2-6	CASKPQVIFTGANVLTF	TGTGCCTCGAAACCACAGGTGATTTTTACTGGGGCCAACGTCCTGACTTTC
TRBV20-1	-	-	TRBJ1-4	CSARDPVGDEKLFF	TGCAGTGCTAGAGATCCGGTCGGGGATGAAAAACTGTTTTTT
TRBV11-2	many	-	TRBJ2-7	CASSLGGNEQYF	TGTGCCAGCAGCTTAGGCGGCAACGAGCAGTACTTC
TRBV3-1	many	-	TRBJ1-1	CASSQGTANTEAFF	TGTGCCAGCAGCCAAGGCACAGCGAACACTGAAGCTTTCTTT
TRBV6-1	-	-	TRBJ1-1	CASSLADLGMNTEAFF	TGTGCCAGCAGTTTAGCGGATCTAGGGATGAACACTGAAGCTTTCTTT
TRBV11-2	many	TRBD2	TRBJ2-2	CASSLLAGGNTGELFF	TGTGCCAGCAGCTTACTAGCGGGGGGAAACACCGGGGAGCTGTTTTTT
TRBV11-2	many	-	TRBJ1-4	CASSLGGGEKLFF	TGTGCCAGCAGCTTAGGAGGGGGTGAAAAACTGTTTTTT
TRBV2	few	TRBD1	TRBJ2-6	CASRTGASGANVLTF	TGTGCCAGCAGAACAGGGGCCTCTGGGGCCAACGTCCTGACTTTC
TRBV20-1	few	-	TRBJ1-5	CSARRVGMDQPQHF	TGCAGTGCTAGGCGAGTGGGCATGGATCAGCCCCAGCATTTT
TRBV30	-	-	TRBJ2-1	CAWSVDSQDEQFF	TGTGCCTGGAGTGTAGACAGTCAAGATGAGCAGTTCTTC
TRBV5-1	-	-	TRBJ2-1	CASSLDSPPNEQFF	TGCGCCAGCAGCTTGGACTCCCCTCCCAATGAGCAGTTCTTC
TRBV20-1	many	-	TRBJ2-1	CSAGRSGEQFF	TGCAGTGCTGGAAGGTCGGGAGAGCAGTTCTTC
TRBV5-1	-	TRBD1	TRBJ2-7	CASSQVTGGRYEQYF	TGCGCCAGCAGCCAAGTTACAGGGGGGCGGTACGAGCAGTACTTC
TRBV6-1	many	-	TRBJ1-6	CASSSEGRWNSNSPLHF	TGTGCCAGCAGTTCTGAAGGCCGTTGGAACTCGAATTCACCCCTCCACTTT
TRBV18	few	-	TRBJ2-1	CASSPRLATSKNEQFF	TGTGCCAGCTCACCACGCCTAGCCACGAGCAAGAATGAGCAGTTCTTC